The present TCR beta chain was sequenced within a study of blood T cell repertoires in COVID-19. Study summary: From the United States, Italy and Spain came samples of acute and convalescent COVID-19. The cDNA or gDNA used as material had been derived from T cells, B-cell-depleted T cells, or PBMCs.

Germline CDR1 SGHNT, CDR2 YYREEE (reference sequence). Trimming at V came to 4 bases and at J to 2 bases, leaving 4 bases not matched to a gene. The CDR3 totals 14 residues. Data came from immunoSEQ multiplex PCR; TCRdb stores just in-frame clones and leaves some out. The data contain 140,000 or so clones, 80% to 90% of them singletons. The sample was peripheral blood. The receptor's source is a woman aged 45 to 65 with acute or convalescent COVID-19. V and J are TRBV5-4 and TRBJ2-5; 8 bases map to TRBD2. Written as DNA, the CDR3 is TGTGCCAGCAGCGCCGGGACTAGTCAAGAGACCCAGTACTTC. This translates into CASSAGTSQETQYF.